There are many counts of the clone carrying this TCR beta chain. Antigen: not known. Quantitative molecular-barcoded 5'-RACE generated the TCR beta libraries. TCRdb itself ran the 5' RACE reads through MiXCR, one entry per CDR3 protein. This sample has some 71,000 distinct CDR3 sequences; about 5.2% occur once, and the top ten carry 2.2%. This entry comes from a study of CD8 T cells in ankylosing spondylitis. Overall study results and limits: Previous work reported some of these motif variants in the synovial fluid and blood of reactive arthritis. Significant enrichment of disease-linked clones was reported in matched ankylosing spondylitis synovial fluid. Peripheral blood samples showed relatively rare disease-linked clones, and these clones were CD8+.

The CDR3 totals 15 residues. Germline V lookup: CDR1 SGHTA, CDR2 FQGNSA. Trimming cost V 5 bases and J 2 bases, with 16 bases left between them. The V call is TRBV7-2, the J call TRBJ2-7; tentatively, D is TRBD1 (5 bases). Sequences were obtained from blood, either unsorted or a sorted T cell fraction (not recorded which). The sequence was obtained from a male donor with ankylosing spondylitis or in good health (not recorded which). The CDR3 spells CASSQAGHNTYEQYF. The DNA of the CDR3 is TGTGCCAGCAGCCAAGCCGGACACAATACCTACGAGCAGTACTTC.